Described below is a single TCR beta chain sequence and its context. Its antigen is still unknown. Base qualities are missing; no much larger clone stands one base away. The data derive from a study of blood T cell repertoires in COVID-19 (dated by TCRdb to about 2020). For the wider study: Samples from collaborators originated in the United States, Italy and Spain and spanned both the acute and convalescent phases of COVID-19. HLA class I and class II types, where available, came from metadata supplied by the sample provider rather than from assay-based typing. The prospective study material was composed of cDNA or gDNA derived from T cells, B-cell-depleted T cells, or PBMCs. The repertoires were released in a freely available public database meant as a resource for research on the immune response to SARS-CoV-2. The dataset comprised deeply sampled blood TCRbeta repertoires from subjects exposed to, actively infected with, or recovered from COVID-19. The samples were drawn from two sources: the first 160 participants of the ongoing ImmuneRACE study, and 1,200 or so subjects contributed by 6 global collaborators. Sample metadata almost always included a de-identified subject ID, COVID-19 status, age in years and sex. The study at large found these results: How much clinical and demographic metadata was included differed by source and by participant, and the metadata was provided uncurated.

CDR1 LNHDA and CDR2 SQIVND are derived from the germline V gene (reference sequence). From the cysteine through the phenylalanine, the CDR3 covers 14 amino acids. The entry retains the CDR3 DNA only, 42 bases that are in frame from base 1. V is clipped by 1 base and J by 5 bases, and the sequence between their germline boundaries is 10 bases long. TCRbeta CDR3 regions were amplified from genomic DNA using the immunoSEQ Assay, a bias-controlled multiplex PCR. Regarding the original processing steps: Within the assay, amplification of reference gene primers was used to estimate how many nucleated cells each sample contained. To quantify the absolute abundance of each unique TCRbeta CDR3 rearrangement, sequence reads were collapsed and filtered. For each sample, productive Simpson clonality was calculated as the square root of Simpson's diversity index over productive rearrangements. In TCRdb, the immuneACCESS table is reduced to in-frame sequences with V and J assigned. These tables do not hold every clone; where another copy was compared, an unresolved V gene accounts for under half, and the others remain unexplained. The D gene and trimming were derived from the DNA, and the V and J assignments and clone size from that table. Recorded for this sample are about 120,000 clones; 70% to 85% of them occurred a single time. The ten largest clones take up 0.7% to 1% of the sample.

Whole blood was collected in K2EDTA tubes by collaborating institutions according to the institutions' own protocols. For TCRbeta analysis, collaborator samples were shipped as frozen whole blood, as isolated PBMCs, or as DNA extracted from either sample type. This TCR derives from a human donor with acute or convalescent COVID-19. The donor label of this sample is uncertain. Specimen: peripheral blood. Recombination joined TRBV19 with TRBJ2-3; a weak D assignment points to TRBD1 (5 bases agree). The nucleotides read TGTGCCAGTAGTATAGCTGGGGCCCGAGATACGCAGTATTTT. Translated, it reads CASSIAGARDTQYF.